What follows is one T cell receptor (beta chain) and its context. The table lists this clonotype with a few counts. The clone's antigen remains unknown. Base qualities were left out, and no much larger clone turns up one base away. This sample is part of a study of identical twins listed by TCRdb under 2016. Regarding the complete study: The study deep-sequenced TCR alpha and beta repertoires from monozygotic twins, unrelated adults of various ages and cord blood to test whether fetal clonotypes persist. To rule out contamination, replicate twin experiments were performed at different times with different library preparation protocols. Paper-wide results and their limitations: Out-of-frame TCR alpha sequences shared between twins showed an excess of low generation-probability sequences compared with coincidental sharing between unrelated individuals. Abundant cord blood beta clonotypes had fewer insertions, young adult naive repertoires showed a similar but weaker trend, and memory repertoires showed no such trend. Conclusions relied on cross-sectional statistical analysis, since the same donors could not be followed over many years. Zero-insertion analyses could be partly confounded by invariant T cells such as MAIT and iNKT, although diverse VJ usage argued against such confounding for most clonotypes. Recombination models systematically underestimated out-of-frame TCR alpha sharing in monozygotic twins but agreed with sharing between unrelated individuals. A weaker excess of twin sharing was found in beta out-of-frame sequences because the signal-to-noise ratio was lowered by fewer shared sequences.

Every donor in the study was a healthy Caucasian. Three pairs of female monozygotic twins, all aged roughly 18 to 29 years, were included in the twin cohort. Peripheral blood mononuclear cells were used as the source from which RNA for TCR libraries was isolated. The library was produced with 5' RACE. Reads for this sample came from an Illumina HiSeq 2000. Template switching introduced a universal primer binding site; the final cDNA contained a unique molecular identifier, enabling accurate counting of TCR cDNA molecules. Specific primers in the conserved constant-segment region were used to synthesize first-strand cDNA for the TCR alpha and beta chains. To control for contamination, each cDNA library was double barcoded with a SMART-Mk sample barcode plus Illumina barcodes. Two successive PCR steps introduced TruSeq adapter sequences along with Illumina sample barcodes. The Illumina HiSeq platform was used with custom primers to sequence TCR alpha and beta cDNA libraries. Per the authors' processing: MiGEC processed the raw reads to extract unique molecular identifiers, while MiXCR was used to determine the CDR3 positions. For each individual, recombination models were inferred using an EM algorithm with the repgenHMM and IGoR tools. The tcR package in R was used for shared clonotype analysis, with sharing normalized by the product of cloneset sizes. To study raw recombination free of thymic and clonal selection effects, out-of-frame nonproductive sequences were analyzed. TCRdb trimmed the raw reads at Q25, called clones with MiXCR and kept productive beta chains. Every CDR3 protein is listed once, alongside the most common genes and DNA of its rows. The V and J calls, along with clone size, are taken from TCRdb and not from the paper's own processing. Counted in this sample were 700,000 or so distinct CDR3 sequences; over 8.5% of them appeared once. Of the sample, 0.85% to 1% is held by the ten largest clones.

Inclusive of the bounding cysteine and phenylalanine, the CDR3 is 16 residues long. Just the 48-base CDR3 DNA is kept, in frame starting at base 1. The germline V gene (reference sequence) supplies CDR1 LGHDT and CDR2 YNNKEL. After removal of 1 base from V and 8 bases from J, the junction retains 9 bases not matched to a gene. These same records also appear under a second study, on yellow fever vaccine responses in identical twins. The second paper further reports: According to the authors, in identical twins the way T cells responded to vaccination appeared partly convergent and partly personalized. In identical twins, the study followed T cell clones that responded to the vaccine with precision.

This sequence uses TRBV3-1 and TRBJ2-1; 9 bases in between match TRBD2. The origin of this receptor is a woman between 18 and 29 years old in good health. The sequencing sample was made of PBMCs. Here the CDR3 is given as CASSQGVASGIDEQFF. The DNA sequence is given as TGTGCCAGCAGCCAAGGAGTGGCTAGCGGGATCGATGAGCAGTTCTTC.